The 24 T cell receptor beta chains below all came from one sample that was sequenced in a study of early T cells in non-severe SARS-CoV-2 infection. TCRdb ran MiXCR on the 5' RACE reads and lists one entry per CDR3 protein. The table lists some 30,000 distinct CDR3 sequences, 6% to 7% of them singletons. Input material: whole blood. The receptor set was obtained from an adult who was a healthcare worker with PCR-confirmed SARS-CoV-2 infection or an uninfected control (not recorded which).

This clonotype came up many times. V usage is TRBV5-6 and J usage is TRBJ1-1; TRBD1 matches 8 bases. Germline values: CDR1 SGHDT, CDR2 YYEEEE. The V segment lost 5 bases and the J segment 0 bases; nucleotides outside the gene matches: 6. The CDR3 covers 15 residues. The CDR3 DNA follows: TGTGCCAGCAGATACGGACAGGGTTTGAACACTGAAGCTTTCTTT. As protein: CASRYGQGLNTEAFF.

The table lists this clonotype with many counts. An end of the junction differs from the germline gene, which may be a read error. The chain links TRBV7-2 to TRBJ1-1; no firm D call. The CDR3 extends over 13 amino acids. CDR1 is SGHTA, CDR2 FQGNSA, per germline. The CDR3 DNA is TGTGCCAGCAGCCCCGGAGGCGGGGATGAAGTTTTCTTT. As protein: CASSPGGGDEVFF.

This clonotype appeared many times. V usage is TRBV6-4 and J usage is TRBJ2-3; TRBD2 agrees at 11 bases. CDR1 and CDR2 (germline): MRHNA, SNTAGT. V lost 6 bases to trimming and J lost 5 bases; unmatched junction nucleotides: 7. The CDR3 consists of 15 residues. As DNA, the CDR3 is TGTGCCAGCAGCCCTGAGACTAGCGGGGTAGATACGCAGTATTTT. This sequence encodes CASSPETSGVDTQYF.

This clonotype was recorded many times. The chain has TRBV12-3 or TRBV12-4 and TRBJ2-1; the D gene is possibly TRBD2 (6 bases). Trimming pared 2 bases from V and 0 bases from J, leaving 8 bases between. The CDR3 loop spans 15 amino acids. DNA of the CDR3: TGTGCCAGCAGTTTAAGGCGGGGCTCCTACAATGAGCAGTTCTTC. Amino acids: CASSLRRGSYNEQFF.

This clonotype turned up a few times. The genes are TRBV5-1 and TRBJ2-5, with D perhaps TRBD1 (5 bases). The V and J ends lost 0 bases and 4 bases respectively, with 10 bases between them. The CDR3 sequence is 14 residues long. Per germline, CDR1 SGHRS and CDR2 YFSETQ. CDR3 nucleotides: TGCGCCAGCAGCTTGGCCGGGCAGGGAGAGACCCAGTACTTC. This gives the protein CASSLAGQGETQYF.

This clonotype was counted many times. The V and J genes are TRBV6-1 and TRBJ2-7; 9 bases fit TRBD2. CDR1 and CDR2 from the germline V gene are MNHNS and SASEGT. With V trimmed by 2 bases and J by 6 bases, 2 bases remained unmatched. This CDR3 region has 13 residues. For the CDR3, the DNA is TGTGCCAGCAGTGAAAATAGCGGGAGCGAGCAGTACTTC. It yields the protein CASSENSGSEQYF.

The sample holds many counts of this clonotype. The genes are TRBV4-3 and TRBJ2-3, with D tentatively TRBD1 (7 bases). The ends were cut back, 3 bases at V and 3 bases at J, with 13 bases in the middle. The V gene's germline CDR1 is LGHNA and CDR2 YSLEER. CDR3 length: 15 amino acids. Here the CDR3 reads CASSHTTGRTDTQYF. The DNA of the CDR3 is TGCGCCAGCAGCCACACGACAGGGAGGACAGATACGCAGTATTTT.

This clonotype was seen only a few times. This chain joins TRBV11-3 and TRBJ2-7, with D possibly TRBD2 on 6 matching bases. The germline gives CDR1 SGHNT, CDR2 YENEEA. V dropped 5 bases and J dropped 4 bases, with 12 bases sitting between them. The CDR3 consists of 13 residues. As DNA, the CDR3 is TGTGCCAGCAGCAAACATCGGGAGTACGAGCAGTACTTC. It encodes CASSKHREYEQYF.

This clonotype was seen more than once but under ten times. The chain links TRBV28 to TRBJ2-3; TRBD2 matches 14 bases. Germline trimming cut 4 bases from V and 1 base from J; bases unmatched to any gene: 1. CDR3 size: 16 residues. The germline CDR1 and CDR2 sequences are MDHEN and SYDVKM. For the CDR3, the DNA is TGTGCCAGCAGTTGGGGACTAGCGGGAGGCACAGATACGCAGTATTTT. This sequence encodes CASSWGLAGGTDTQYF.

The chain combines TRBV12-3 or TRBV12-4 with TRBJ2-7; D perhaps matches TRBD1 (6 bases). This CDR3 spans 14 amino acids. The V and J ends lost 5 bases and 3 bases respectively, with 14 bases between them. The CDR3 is CASSDSDRNYEQYF. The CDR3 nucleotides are TGTGCCAGCAGTGATTCGGACAGAAACTACGAGCAGTACTTC.

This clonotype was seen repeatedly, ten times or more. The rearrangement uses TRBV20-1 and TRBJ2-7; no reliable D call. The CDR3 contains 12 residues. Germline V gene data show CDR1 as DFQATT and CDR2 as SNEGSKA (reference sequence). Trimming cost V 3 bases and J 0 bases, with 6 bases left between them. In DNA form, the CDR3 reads TGCAGTGCTAGTCGTCTCTCCTACGAGCAGTACTTC. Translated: CSASRLSYEQYF.

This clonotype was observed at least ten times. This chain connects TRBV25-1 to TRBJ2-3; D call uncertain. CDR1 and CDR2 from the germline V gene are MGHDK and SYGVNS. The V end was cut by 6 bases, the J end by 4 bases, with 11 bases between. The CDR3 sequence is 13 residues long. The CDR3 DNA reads TGTGCCAGCAGGACCCTAAGGGCAGATACGCAGTATTTT. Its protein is CASRTLRADTQYF.

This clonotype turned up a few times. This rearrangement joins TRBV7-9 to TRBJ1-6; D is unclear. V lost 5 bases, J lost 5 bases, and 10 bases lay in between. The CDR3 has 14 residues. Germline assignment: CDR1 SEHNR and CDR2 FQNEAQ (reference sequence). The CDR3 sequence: CASSRDIHNSPLHF. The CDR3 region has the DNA TGTGCCAGCAGCAGAGACATTCATAATTCACCCCTCCACTTT.

CDR3 sequence (DNA): TGCAGCGTCCGACGGGGAGGGAGCGGCACTGAAGCTTTCTTT. It yields the protein CSVRRGGSGTEAFF. The chain links TRBV29-1 to TRBJ1-1; unclear D gene. Germline CDR1 and CDR2: SQVTM and ANQGSEA. The CDR3 covers 14 residues. Trimming took off 6 bases at V and 4 bases at J, with 18 bases between the two ends.

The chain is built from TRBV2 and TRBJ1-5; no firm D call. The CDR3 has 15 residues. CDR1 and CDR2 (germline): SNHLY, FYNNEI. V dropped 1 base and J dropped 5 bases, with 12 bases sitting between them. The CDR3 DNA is TGTGCCAGCAGTGAAGGTGGCAGGACTCATCAGCCCCAGCATTTT. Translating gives CASSEGGRTHQPQHF.

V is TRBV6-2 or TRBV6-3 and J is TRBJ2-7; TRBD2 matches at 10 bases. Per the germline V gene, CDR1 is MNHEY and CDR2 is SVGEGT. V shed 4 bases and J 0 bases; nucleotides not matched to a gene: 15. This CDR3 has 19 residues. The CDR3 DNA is TGTGCCAGCAGTTCTCCTTGGACTAGCGGACCGATTAGCTCCTACGAGCAGTACTTC. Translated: CASSSPWTSGPISSYEQYF.

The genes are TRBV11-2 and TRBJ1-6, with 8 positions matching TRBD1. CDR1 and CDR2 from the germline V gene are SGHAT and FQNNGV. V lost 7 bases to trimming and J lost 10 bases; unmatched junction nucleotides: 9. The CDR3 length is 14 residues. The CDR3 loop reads CASIPSGGQSPLHF. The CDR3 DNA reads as TGTGCCAGCATCCCGTCAGGGGGCCAATCACCCCTCCACTTT.

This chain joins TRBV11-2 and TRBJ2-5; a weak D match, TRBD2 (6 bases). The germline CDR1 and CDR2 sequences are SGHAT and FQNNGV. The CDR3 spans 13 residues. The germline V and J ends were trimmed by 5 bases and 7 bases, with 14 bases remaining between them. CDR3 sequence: CASSVGTGGTQYF. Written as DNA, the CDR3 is TGTGCCAGCAGCGTAGGGACCGGGGGGACCCAGTACTTC.

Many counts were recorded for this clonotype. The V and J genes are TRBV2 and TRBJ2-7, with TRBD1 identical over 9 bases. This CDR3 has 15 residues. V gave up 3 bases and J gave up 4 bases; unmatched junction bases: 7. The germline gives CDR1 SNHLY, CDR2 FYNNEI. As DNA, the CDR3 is TGTGCCAGCAGTGATACCGGGACAGGGAGGTACGAGCAGTACTTC. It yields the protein CASSDTGTGRYEQYF.

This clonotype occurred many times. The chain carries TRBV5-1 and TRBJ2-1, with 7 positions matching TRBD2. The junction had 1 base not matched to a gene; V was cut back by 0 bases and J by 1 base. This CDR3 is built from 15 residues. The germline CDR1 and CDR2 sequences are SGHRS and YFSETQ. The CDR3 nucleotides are TGCGCCAGCAGCTTGGCTAGCGGTTCCTACAATGAGCAGTTCTTC. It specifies CASSLASGSYNEQFF.

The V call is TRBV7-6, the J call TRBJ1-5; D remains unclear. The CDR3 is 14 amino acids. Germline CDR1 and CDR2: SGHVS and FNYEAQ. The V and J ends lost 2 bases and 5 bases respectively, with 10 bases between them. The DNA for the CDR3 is TGTGCCAGCAGCTTAACCCCCACGGATCAGCCCCAGCATTTT. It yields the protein CASSLTPTDQPQHF. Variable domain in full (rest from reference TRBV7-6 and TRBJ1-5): GAGVSQSPRYKVTKRGQDVALRCDPISGHVSLYWYRQALGQGPEFLTYFNYEAQQDKSGLPNDRFSAERPEGSISTLTIQRTEQRDSAMYRCASSLTPTDQPQHFGDGTRLSIL.

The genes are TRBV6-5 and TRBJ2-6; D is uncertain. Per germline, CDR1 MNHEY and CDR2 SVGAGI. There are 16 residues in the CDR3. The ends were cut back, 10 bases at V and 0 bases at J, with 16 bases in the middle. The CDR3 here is CATSLDARSGANVLTF. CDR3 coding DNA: TGTGCCACCTCCCTTGACGCCCGCTCTGGGGCCAACGTCCTGACTTTC.

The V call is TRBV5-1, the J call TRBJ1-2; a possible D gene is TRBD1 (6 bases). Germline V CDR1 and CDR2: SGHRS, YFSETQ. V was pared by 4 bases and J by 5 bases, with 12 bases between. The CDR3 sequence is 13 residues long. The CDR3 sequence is CASSIQGGYGYTF. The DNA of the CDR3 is TGCGCCAGCAGCATACAGGGAGGTTATGGCTACACCTTC. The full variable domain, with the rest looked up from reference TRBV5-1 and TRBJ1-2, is KAGVTQTPRYLIKTRGQQVTLSCSPISGHRSVSWYQQTPGQGLQFLFEYFSETQRNKGNFPGRFSGRQFSNSRSEMNVSTLELGDSALYLCASSIQGGYGYTFGSGTRLTVV.

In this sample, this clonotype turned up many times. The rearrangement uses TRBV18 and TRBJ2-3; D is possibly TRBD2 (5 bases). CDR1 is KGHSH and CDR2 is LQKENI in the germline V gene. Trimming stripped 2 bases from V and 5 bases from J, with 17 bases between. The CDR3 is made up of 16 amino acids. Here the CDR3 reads CASSPGLGERGDTQYF. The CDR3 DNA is TGTGCCAGCTCACCAGGGCTCGGAGAACGGGGAGATACGCAGTATTTT.